The text below deals with one TCR beta chain. Antigen specificity is unknown. Germline values: CDR1 SGHTA, CDR2 FQGNSA. The V and J ends lost 5 bases and 5 bases respectively, with 7 bases between them. The CDR3 has 12 amino acids. The sample originates from a study of PD-1 blockade in classical Hodgkin lymphoma. Time point indicated: cycle 4 day 1 (C4D1), after more than 5 weeks of nivolumab. Autologous stem cell transplantation was followed by relapse in every patient, and brentuximab vedotin exposure varied. Using magnetic negative selection, the CD4+ T cells were separated out of thawed PBMCs. Study-level points and caveats: Before treatment, TCR diversity in newly diagnosed patients was reportedly lower than in healthy donors. Newly diagnosed and completely responding patients shared comparable baseline diversity. Patients starting nivolumab under 1 year after ASCT were excluded.

The assay was immunoSEQ multiplex PCR, and TCRdb's table has in-frame clones only and misses some. This sample has tens of thousands of clones, with over 80% found just once. The sample here was CD4+ T cells from blood, taken before the fourth cycle of nivolumab. The chain combines TRBV7-2 with TRBJ2-1; no definite D call. The source of this sequence is a human donor with classical Hodgkin lymphoma. The CDR3 sequence: CASSGWDNEQFF. Here the CDR3 DNA reads TGTGCCAGCAGCGGGTGGGACAATGAGCAGTTCTTC.